These T cell receptor beta chains were read from a single sample in a study of cytomegalovirus exposure and HLA in healthy donors. Measured with immunoSEQ multiplex PCR; TCRdb has only the in-frame clones, and not every one. This table holds under 200,000 clones, around 74% found once. The sample was PBMCs. The source is a female donor in good health and CMV-seronegative. CDR3s include the opening cysteine and the closing phenylalanine or tryptophan. The D gene is left open where the match is weak. The size field is filled for only some rows; it gives once, few, many or a size class.

clone_size,j_call,v_call,d_call,cdr3_aa,cdr3_nt
few,TRBJ2-3,TRBV9,NA,CASSPQVSDTQYF,TGTGCCAGCAGCCCCCAGGTATCAGATACGCAGTATTTT
NA,TRBJ2-7,TRBV13,NA,CASSLGNRVWEQYF,TGTGCCAGCAGCTTAGGGAACAGGGTGTGGGAGCAGTACTTC
NA,TRBJ2-1,TRBV19,NA,CASSIRVYNEQFF,TGTGCCAGTAGTATTCGGGTATACAATGAGCAGTTCTTC
NA,TRBJ1-1,TRBV4-3,NA,CASSQALTGQGAFF,TGCGCCAGCAGCCAAGCCTTAACAGGGCAAGGGGCTTTCTTT
NA,TRBJ1-2,TRBV29-1,TRBD1,CSAPTGGQRYGYTF,TGCAGCGCCCCGACAGGGGGACAACGCTATGGCTACACCTTC
once,TRBJ1-1,TRBV7-9,NA,CASSLVRGHTEAFF,TGTGCCAGCAGCTTAGTTAGGGGCCACACTGAAGCTTTCTTT
NA,TRBJ2-7,TRBV7-2,TRBD2,CASSRSGLAGEISFNEQYF,TGTGCCAGCAGCCGTTCGGGACTAGCGGGGGAGATCTCTTTCAACGAGCAGTACTTC
NA,TRBJ1-6,TRBV6-6,NA,CASSPGQRRNSPLHF,TGTGCCAGCAGTCCCGGACAGAGGAGGAATTCACCCCTCCACTTT
NA,TRBJ1-4,TRBV10-1,NA,CASRPGPGEKLFF,TGCGCCAGCAGGCCGGGTCCGGGAGAAAAACTGTTTTTT
NA,TRBJ1-2,TRBV7-3,TRBD1,CASSLGSGQGNYGYTF,TGTGCCAGCAGCTTAGGGTCGGGACAGGGGAACTATGGCTACACCTTC
NA,TRBJ2-3,TRBV14,NA,CASSYLSSSTDTQYF,TGTGCCAGCAGCTACTTAAGTTCTAGCACAGATACGCAGTATTTT
NA,TRBJ1-5,TRBV7-9,NA,CASSRDTSNQPQHF,TGTGCCAGCAGCCGTGACACGAGCAATCAGCCCCAGCATTTT
NA,TRBJ1-4,TRBV28,NA,CASGRHGSGKLFF,TGTGCCAGCGGGAGACACGGCTCGGGAAAACTGTTTTTT
once,TRBJ2-7,TRBV4-1,TRBD2,CASSHLGSGEEEQYF,TGCGCCAGCAGCCATCTAGGCAGCGGGGAGGAGGAGCAGTACTTC